Presented here are 11 T cell receptor beta chains from one specimen sequenced in a study of blood T cell repertoires in COVID-19. Here immunoSEQ multiplex PCR was the method, and the copy in TCRdb shows in-frame clones only, minus some. The sample records tens of thousands of clones, about 88% being singletons. The sample taken for sequencing was peripheral blood. Every receptor here comes from a man in his sixties with active COVID-19.

The chain is built from TRBV25-1 and TRBJ2-5; TRBD1 matches at 11 bases. V gave up 8 bases and J gave up 1 base; unmatched junction bases: 15. The germline V gene encodes CDR1 MGHDK and CDR2 SYGVNS. This CDR3 has 18 amino acids. CDR3 DNA: TGTGCCAGCCCACCCCCCCCGGGACAGGGGGGGAGCCAAGAGACCCAGTACTTC. Translated: CASPPPPGQGGSQETQYF.

The chain uses TRBV29-1 and TRBJ2-7, with D tentatively TRBD2 (5 bases). Deletions cut 0 bases from V and 7 bases from J, with 13 bases between. Germline CDR1 reads SQVTM; CDR2 reads ANQGSEA. The CDR3 is 13 residues long. The CDR3: CSVEDTPRGEQYF. The CDR3 DNA reads TGCAGCGTTGAAGATACTCCTCGGGGAGAGCAGTACTTC.

The DNA of the CDR3 is TGTGCCAGCTCACTAGGGGCCGGGGATACGCAGTATTTT. This sequence encodes CASSLGAGDTQYF. The chain carries TRBV18 and TRBJ2-3; D perhaps matches TRBD1 (5 bases). Trimming shortened V by 4 bases and J by 6 bases, and 11 bases separated the two germline ends. Germline V gives CDR1 KGHSH, CDR2 LQKENI. The CDR3 is made up of 13 amino acids. Using reference TRBV18 and TRBJ2-3 for the parts outside the CDR3, the full variable domain is NAGVMQNPRHLVRRRGQEARLRCSPMKGHSHVYWYRQLPEEGLKFMVYLQKENIIDESGMPKERFSAEFPKEGPSILRIQQVVRGDSAAYFCASSLGAGDTQYFGPGTRLTVL.

The chain recombines TRBV7-2 with TRBJ2-1; TRBD2 matches 9 bases. The germline V gene encodes CDR1 SGHTA and CDR2 FQGNSA. This CDR3 has 17 residues. V gave up 5 bases and J gave up 2 bases; unmatched junction bases: 10. The CDR3 region is CASSLLLAGVTYNEQFF. The CDR3 nucleotides read TGTGCCAGCAGCCTGCTGTTAGCGGGAGTCACCTACAATGAGCAGTTCTTC.

The J gene is TRBJ2-1, the V gene TRBV15; TRBD2 matches 9 bases. The germline gives CDR1 LNHNV, CDR2 YYDKDF (reference sequence). Trimming cost V 1 base and J 3 bases; bases outside gene matches: 4. The CDR3 is made up of 16 amino acids. The CDR3, as DNA: TGTGCCACCAGCAGAGGGCGGGAGGGCCACTACAATGAGCAGTTCTTC. Its translation: CATSRGREGHYNEQFF.

The chain is built from TRBV19 and TRBJ1-1; 8 nucleotides agree with TRBD1. From germline, CDR1 is LNHDA and CDR2 SQIVND (reference sequence). The CDR3 is 15 residues long. V was pared by 7 bases and J by 5 bases, with 12 bases of the junction left unmatched. The CDR3 loop reads CASTLTTGGTTEAFF. The CDR3, as DNA: TGTGCCAGTACCCTAACCACAGGGGGTACGACTGAAGCTTTCTTT.

The gene calls are TRBV18 and TRBJ1-2, with D perhaps matching TRBD1 (6 bases). The CDR3 spans 12 residues. Trimming stripped 4 bases from V and 6 bases from J, with 9 bases between. CDR1 and CDR2 from the germline V gene are KGHSH and LQKENI. DNA for the CDR3: TGTGCCAGCTCACAGTACAGGGATGGCTACACCTTC. Its translation: CASSQYRDGYTF.

V and J are TRBV19 and TRBJ2-7; D perhaps matches TRBD2 (6 bases). The ends were cut back, 3 bases at V and 4 bases at J, with 10 bases in the middle. The CDR3 is 13 amino acids. Germline-derived CDR1 and CDR2 are LNHDA and SQIVND (reference sequence). The CDR3 DNA reads TGTGCCAGTAGTATCGGGACTCAGTACGAGCAGTACTTC. Amino acids: CASSIGTQYEQYF.

V and J are TRBV19 and TRBJ1-6, with TRBD1 identical over 7 bases. The CDR3 runs 14 residues. Germline-derived CDR1 and CDR2 are LNHDA and SQIVND (reference sequence). V lost 6 bases and J lost 4; bases outside the gene matches: 3. As DNA, the CDR3 is TGTGCCAGTAGCGACAGGGATTATAATTCACCCCTCCACTTT. Protein sequence: CASSDRDYNSPLHF.

V gene TRBV6-4 combines with J gene TRBJ2-1, with D hard to call. CDR3 length equals 13 residues. Germline V gene lookup returns CDR1 MRHNA and CDR2 SNTAGT. Deletions cut 2 bases from V and 5 bases from J, with 7 bases between. CDR3 amino acids: CASSDIPDNEQFF. CDR3 DNA: TGTGCCAGCAGTGACATCCCAGACAATGAGCAGTTCTTC.

A few counts support this clone. This chain uses TRBV10-3 with TRBJ2-5, with 9 bases identical to TRBD2. The CDR3 has 16 residues. Losses at the gene ends were 0 bases for V and 2 bases for J; bases not matched to a gene: 4. Germline CDR1 ENHRY, CDR2 SYGVKD. The CDR3 is CAISESQREVQETQYF. DNA of the CDR3: TGTGCCATCAGTGAGTCCCAGCGGGAGGTTCAAGAGACCCAGTACTTC.